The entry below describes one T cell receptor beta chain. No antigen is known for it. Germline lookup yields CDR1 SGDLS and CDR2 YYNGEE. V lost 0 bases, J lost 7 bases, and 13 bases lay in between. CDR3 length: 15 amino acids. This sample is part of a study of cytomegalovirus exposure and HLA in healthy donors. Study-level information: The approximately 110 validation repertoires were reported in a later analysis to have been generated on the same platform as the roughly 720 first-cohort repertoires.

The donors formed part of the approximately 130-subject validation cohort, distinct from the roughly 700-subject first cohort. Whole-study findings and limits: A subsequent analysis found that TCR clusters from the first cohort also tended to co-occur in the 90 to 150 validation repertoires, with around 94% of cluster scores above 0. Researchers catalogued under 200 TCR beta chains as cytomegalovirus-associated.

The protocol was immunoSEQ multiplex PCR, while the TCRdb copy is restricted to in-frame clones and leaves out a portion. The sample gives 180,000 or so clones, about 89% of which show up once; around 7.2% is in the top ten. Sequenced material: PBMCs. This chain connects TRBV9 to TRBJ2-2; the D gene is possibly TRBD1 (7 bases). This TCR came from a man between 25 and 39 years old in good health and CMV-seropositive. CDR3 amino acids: CASSVAEGAGGELFF. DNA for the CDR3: TGTGCCAGCAGCGTAGCGGAGGGGGCTGGCGGGGAGCTGTTTTTT.